A selection of T cell receptor beta chains follows, all from one sample in a study of regulatory T cells in long-lasting Graves disease. TCRdb reprocessed the multiplex PCR reads with MiXCR, giving one entry per CDR3 protein. The sample records hundreds of thousands of distinct CDR3 sequences, about 12% being singletons. A further study also used this sample, focusing on T cells in Graves' hyperthyroidism and ophthalmopathy.

The sample consisted of peripheral blood mononuclear cells (PBMCs), taken at new diagnosis, from a patient treated with antithyroid drugs. The receptors shown here come from a woman in her 30s with Graves disease. The CDR3 runs from the conserved cysteine through the conserved F or W. The order of the fields is clone size, D gene, J gene, V gene, CDR3 protein, CDR3 DNA. D genes are given only for firm matches. Rows give clone size only sometimes, using once, few, many, or a class for an expanded clone.

many,NA,TRBJ2-1,TRBV7-8,CASSLLLVSYEQFF,TGTGCCAGCAGCTTATTACTAGTATCTTATGAGCAGTTCTTC
few,NA,TRBJ1-3,TRBV11-2,CASSSLGQGSGNTVYF,TGTGCCAGCAGCTCGTTAGGCCAGGGCTCTGGAAACACCGTATATTTT
NA,TRBD2,TRBJ2-7,TRBV20-1,CSAGRLAVSYEQYF,TGCAGTGCTGGGCGACTAGCGGTATCCTACGAGCAGTACTTC
NA,NA,TRBJ1-2,TRBV6-5,CASSSPGPVYGYTF,TGTGCCAGCAGTTCCCCCGGTCCAGTGTATGGCTACACCTTC
many,TRBD1,TRBJ1-1,TRBV2,CASEAGGGEAFF,TGTGCCAGCGAAGCAGGGGGAGGTGAAGCTTTCTTT
many,TRBD2,TRBJ2-5,TRBV13,CASSLRSDRGGETQYF,TGTGCCAGCAGCTTACGGTCAGACCGGGGGGGAGAGACCCAGTACTTC
many,NA,TRBJ2-2,TRBV18,CASSPRTAANTGELFF,TGTGCCAGCTCACCCAGGACAGCCGCGAACACCGGGGAGCTGTTTTTT
NA,NA,TRBJ1-1,TRBV18,CASSPQAAMNTEAFF,TGTGCCAGCTCACCACAGGCAGCCATGAACACTGAAGCTTTCTTT
once,NA,TRBJ2-3,TRBV7-2,CASSFSLASGTDTQYF,TGTGCCAGCAGCTTCTCTCTGGCATCCGGCACAGATACGCAGTATTTT
few,TRBD1,TRBJ2-5,TRBV6-5,CASIDSGQKETQYF,TGTGCCAGCATTGACTCGGGACAGAAAGAGACCCAGTACTTC
NA,NA,TRBJ2-7,TRBV5-1,CASSLGRASHEQYF,TGCGCCAGCAGCTTGGGTAGGGCTTCCCACGAGCAGTACTTC
many,NA,TRBJ2-3,TRBV19,CASSLDYRGADTQYF,TGTGCCAGTAGTCTCGACTATCGGGGTGCAGATACGCAGTATTTT
many,TRBD2,TRBJ2-1,TRBV28,CASKGLADNEQFF,TGTGCCAGCAAAGGACTAGCGGACAATGAGCAGTTCTTC
few,TRBD1,TRBJ1-2,TRBV28,CASSGGTGMNGYTF,TGTGCCAGCAGTGGGGGGACAGGGATGAATGGCTACACCTTC
many,TRBD2,TRBJ2-7,TRBV6-5,CASSFDGLAGQYF,TGTGCCAGCAGTTTCGACGGACTAGCAGGGCAGTACTTC
few,NA,TRBJ2-1,TRBV19,CASSISVQASQFF,TGTGCCAGTAGTATCTCCGTCCAAGCGTCGCAGTTCTTC
many,NA,TRBJ1-5,TRBV6-1,CASSEGGSSNQPQHF,TGTGCCAGCAGTGAAGGGGGAAGTAGCAATCAGCCCCAGCATTTT
many,NA,TRBJ2-7,TRBV2,CASSGGTSYEQYF,TGTGCCAGCAGTGGAGGGACCTCCTACGAGCAGTACTTC
many,NA,TRBJ2-2,TRBV6-1,CASRRTVPGELFF,TGTGCCAGCAGGCGAACAGTTCCCGGGGAGCTGTTTTTT
many,NA,TRBJ1-3,TRBV6-5,CASSYRAGNTIYF,TGTGCCAGCAGTTACAGGGCTGGAAACACCATATATTTT
few,TRBD2,TRBJ2-7,TRBV6-9,CASSSGGGLAVNEQYF,TGTGCCAGCAGTTCGGGCGGTGGACTAGCAGTCAACGAGCAGTACTTC
many,NA,TRBJ1-5,TRBV6-1,CASSEGVVRRNQPQHF,TGTGCCAGCAGTGAAGGGGTTGTGAGGAGGAATCAGCCCCAGCATTTT
NA,NA,TRBJ2-6,TRBV6-1,CASSEARRWANVLTF,TGTGCCAGCAGTGAAGCGCGCAGGTGGGCCAACGTCCTGACTTTC
NA,NA,TRBJ2-5,TRBV3-1,CASSQTEEDDPQETQYF,TGTGCCAGCAGCCAAACGGAAGAAGATGATCCCCAAGAGACCCAGTACTTC